These T cell receptor beta chains were read from a single sample in a study of regulatory T cells in long-lasting Graves disease. Using its own MiXCR run on the multiplex PCR reads, TCRdb lists one record per CDR3 protein. The sample has about 470,000 distinct CDR3 sequences; about a fifth are singletons. Source: peripheral blood mononuclear cells (PBMCs), taken when the disease was refractory, from a patient treated with antithyroid drugs. Receptors were obtained from a female donor with Graves disease. Both conserved end residues are part of each CDR3. A D gene is named only where the DNA matches it firmly. Rows may omit the clone size; those that give it use once, few, many or a size class.

j_call v_call clone_size d_call cdr3_aa cdr3_nt
TRBJ2-3 TRBV28 few . CASSPLPGSIDTQYF TGTGCCAGCAGCCCTTTACCGGGATCAATAGATACGCAGTATTTT
TRBJ2-7 TRBV27 . TRBD1 CASSFGTGQGNEQYF TGTGCCAGCAGTTTCGGGACGGGACAGGGCAACGAGCAGTACTTC
TRBJ2-7 TRBV6-2/TRBV6-3 . TRBD2 CASKPSGSGYEQYF TGTGCCAGCAAGCCTAGCGGGAGTGGCTACGAGCAGTACTTC
TRBJ2-7 TRBV6-1 many TRBD1 CASSPRDRNPLEQYF TGTGCCAGCAGTCCCCGGGACAGGAACCCCTTGGAGCAGTACTTC
TRBJ1-5 TRBV6-1 many TRBD1 CASSATGAGNQPQHF TGTGCCAGCAGTGCCACAGGGGCAGGCAATCAGCCCCAGCATTTT
TRBJ1-2 TRBV28 many . CASSLYGNGYTF TGTGCCAGCAGTTTATATGGGAATGGCTACACCTTC
TRBJ2-5 TRBV6-1 many . CASSAGTSQYF TGTGCCAGCAGTGCCGGGACTTCCCAGTACTTC
TRBJ2-7 TRBV5-1 many . CASGPGGSYEQYF TGTGCCAGCGGGCCAGGGGGCTCCTACGAGCAGTACTTC
TRBJ1-1 TRBV20-1 many TRBD1 CSASWDRGHGAFF TGCAGTGCCTCATGGGACAGGGGGCATGGAGCTTTCTTT
TRBJ1-2 TRBV30 few . CAWSAGVGGYTF TGTGCCTGGAGCGCAGGGGTGGGCGGCTACACCTTC
TRBJ2-7 TRBV5-6 . . CASSSADNSYEQYF TGTGCCAGCAGCTCAGCTGACAACTCCTACGAGCAGTACTTC
TRBJ1-1 TRBV10-3 few . CAISSGFNTEAFF TGTGCCATCAGCTCGGGGTTTAACACTGAAGCTTTCTTT
TRBJ2-7 TRBV29-1 many TRBD2 CSVAASGDSEQYF TGCAGCGTTGCTGCTAGCGGGGACTCGGAGCAGTACTTC
TRBJ2-7 TRBV12-3/TRBV12-4 few . CASSLNRDLYF TGTGCCAGCAGTTTAAATCGGGATCTATACTTC
TRBJ2-7 TRBV20-1 many TRBD2 CSASSGRTTYEQYF TGCAGTGCTTCTAGCGGGAGGACTACCTACGAGCAGTACTTC
TRBJ2-5 TRBV30 many TRBD2 CAWSVRVGLAGETQYF TGTGCCTGGAGTGTACGGGTCGGACTAGCGGGAGAGACCCAGTACTTC
TRBJ2-1 TRBV6-2/TRBV6-3 . . CASSYAGSNEQFF TGTGCCAGCAGTTATGCGGGGAGCAATGAGCAGTTCTTC
TRBJ1-1 TRBV7-6 few . CASSLRSGEAFF TGTGCCAGCAGCTTGCGTAGTGGAGAAGCTTTCTTT
TRBJ2-7 TRBV27 many TRBD1 CASSLTGGGRPYEQYF TGTGCCAGCAGTCTAACAGGGGGCGGACGACCCTACGAGCAGTACTTC
TRBJ2-1 TRBV7-2 . TRBD2 CASSLTAGGRPYNEQFF TGTGCCAGCAGCTTAACAGCGGGAGGTAGACCCTACAATGAGCAGTTCTTC
TRBJ2-2 TRBV19 once . CASSILLGWERLNTGELFF TGTGCCAGTAGTATTCTACTGGGTTGGGAAAGGCTTAACACCGGGGAGCTGTTTTTT
TRBJ1-3 TRBV2 few TRBD1 CASSEGQNSGNTIYF TGTGCCAGCAGCGAGGGACAGAACTCTGGAAACACCATATATTTT
TRBJ2-1 TRBV18 few . CASSLTGINEQFF TGTGCCAGCTCACTGACAGGTATCAATGAGCAGTTCTTC
TRBJ2-5 TRBV7-6 . . CASSPRLPGTGETQYF TGTGCCAGCAGCCCCCGATTACCGGGAACAGGGGAGACCCAGTACTTC
TRBJ2-1 TRBV27 . . CASQWSGSYNEQFF TGTGCCAGCCAGTGGAGCGGCTCCTACAATGAGCAGTTCTTC
TRBJ1-5 TRBV28 . . CANSLLQGRQPQHF TGTGCCAACAGTTTATTGCAGGGGCGTCAGCCCCAGCATTTT
TRBJ1-2 TRBV27 many . CASSPFTGGNYGYTF TGTGCCAGCAGTCCCTTTACGGGGGGCAACTATGGCTACACCTTC
TRBJ2-2 TRBV28 many TRBD1 CASSPGTGGTGELFF TGTGCCAGCAGCCCGGGGACAGGGGGGACCGGGGAGCTGTTTTTT
TRBJ2-7 TRBV28 many . CASSLRGAGLNSYEQYF TGTGCCAGCAGTTTACGCGGGGCGGGACTTAACTCCTACGAGCAGTACTTC
TRBJ2-7 TRBV6-1 many . CASMGEYYEQYF TGTGCCAGCATGGGGGAGTACTACGAGCAGTACTTC
TRBJ1-6 TRBV30 many . CAWSRVTDNSPLHF TGTGCCTGGAGCCGCGTGACGGATAATTCACCCCTCCACTTT